The 24 T cell receptor beta chains below all came from one sample that was sequenced in a study of blood T cell repertoires in COVID-19. Generated by immunoSEQ multiplex PCR, the TCRdb table keeps only in-frame clones and is missing some. The sample comprises 380,000 or so clones, around nine tenths of which are singletons, and less than 9% rests with the top ten. The sequenced material came from peripheral blood. The receptors here all came from a woman in her sixties with COVID-19, enrolled during active disease.

This chain connects TRBV3-1 (or the pseudogene TRBV3-2) to TRBJ2-5; tentative D call: TRBD2 (7 bases). The CDR3 runs 16 residues. V was shortened by 3 bases and J by 0 bases, with 14 bases between the two germline ends. The germline V gene encodes CDR1 LGHDT and CDR2 YNNKEL (reference sequence). The CDR3 coding sequence is TGTGCCAGCAGCCACGGTGGGAGGGGGTACCAAGAGACCCAGTACTTC. Protein sequence: CASSHGGRGYQETQYF.

The gene calls are TRBV9 and TRBJ2-2; a possible D gene is TRBD2 (6 bases). CDR1 is SGDLS and CDR2 is YYNGEE in the germline V gene. With 0 bases removed from V and 6 bases from J, the gap between germline ends came to 12 bases. The CDR3 has 15 amino acids. The chain's CDR3 is CASSVAAGRSGELFF. In DNA, the CDR3 is TGTGCCAGCAGCGTAGCGGCAGGGAGGTCCGGGGAGCTGTTTTTT.

The genes are TRBV5-8 and TRBJ1-2; D uncertain. Looked up from germline, CDR1 is SGHTS and CDR2 is YDEGEE. V dropped 2 bases and J dropped 5 bases, with 16 bases sitting between them. The CDR3 runs 15 residues. The CDR3 bases are TGTGCCAGCAGCTTCGTCACCCAGGCCCGGTATGGCTACACCTTC. Its translation: CASSFVTQARYGYTF.

This clone was detected ten times or more. The V call is TRBV25-1, the J call TRBJ2-2; 9 bases are shared with TRBD1. Germline values: CDR1 MGHDK, CDR2 SYGVNS. The CDR3 is 16 amino acids. The V gene end was trimmed by 2 bases and the J gene end by 6 bases; junction bases not matched to a gene: 7. The CDR3 loop reads CASSETGGAEAGELFF. CDR3 bases: TGTGCCAGCAGTGAAACAGGGGGCGCCGAGGCCGGGGAGCTGTTTTTT.

The V gene is TRBV15, the J gene TRBJ1-5; no reliable D call. Germline CDR1 and CDR2: LNHNV and YYDKDF (reference sequence). The length of the CDR3 is 15 residues. V lost 0 bases and J 4 bases, leaving 10 bases between the germline ends. The CDR3 is CATSRDEEWNQPQHF. CDR3 DNA sequence: TGTGCCACCAGCAGAGACGAGGAGTGGAATCAGCCCCAGCATTTT.

The V and J genes are TRBV24-1 and TRBJ2-3; 12 positions agree with TRBD1. After removal of 7 bases from V and 6 bases from J, the junction contained 4 bases not matched to a gene. CDR3 length: 14 residues. Per the germline V gene, CDR1 is KGHDR and CDR2 is SFDVKD. This CDR3 reads CATSLGQGADTQYF. CDR3 DNA: TGTGCCACCAGCCTGGGACAGGGGGCTGATACGCAGTATTTT.

J is TRBJ1-4 and V is TRBV4-1; 9 bases match TRBD1. V gave up 5 bases and J gave up 3 bases; unmatched junction bases: 13. The CDR3 consists of 18 residues. Germline CDR1 reads MGHRA; CDR2 reads YSYEKL. In DNA, the CDR3 is TGCGCCAGCAGCTCCGGGACAGGGCCCGTTGGGGCTAATGAAAAACTGTTTTTT. Protein product: CASSSGTGPVGANEKLFF.

The rearrangement links TRBV5-1 to TRBJ1-6; 7 positions match TRBD1. The CDR3 extends over 17 amino acids. The germline gives CDR1 SGHRS, CDR2 YFSETQ. The J segment lost 1 base and the V segment lost 4 bases, leaving 8 bases of the junction unmatched. This CDR3 reads CASSAGTGDSYNSPLHF. The DNA of the CDR3 is TGCGCCAGCAGCGCTGGAACAGGGGATTCCTATAATTCACCCCTCCACTTT.

This chain uses TRBV9 with TRBJ1-1; TRBD1 aligns across 7 bases. Losses at the gene ends were 0 bases for V and 10 bases for J; bases not matched to a gene: 3. The CDR3 has 12 residues. Germline-derived CDR1 and CDR2 are SGDLS and YYNGEE. The CDR3 DNA reads TGTGCCAGCAGCGTAGGAGCAGGGGGAGCTTTCTTT. It yields the protein CASSVGAGGAFF. Combining the CDR3 with reference TRBV9 and TRBJ1-1 gives the whole variable domain DSGVTQTPKHLITATGQRVTLRCSPRSGDLSVYWYQQSLDQGLQFLIQYYNGEERAKGNILERFSAQQFPDLHSELNLSSLELGDSALYFCASSVGAGGAFFGQGTRLTVV.

The chain couples TRBV7-9 to TRBJ1-2; D uncertain. This CDR3 comprises 13 residues. Germline V gene sequence: CDR1 SEHNR, CDR2 FQNEAQ (reference sequence). Deletions cut 5 bases from V and 1 base from J, with 8 bases between. CDR3 bases: TGTGCCAGCAGCGGCCAGGATAACTATGGCTACACCTTC. This translates into CASSGQDNYGYTF.

This chain links TRBV10-3 with TRBJ2-3; possible D gene TRBD2, 6 bases. Germline CDR1 reads ENHRY; CDR2 reads SYGVKD. V was pared by 1 base and J by 5 bases, with 13 bases between. CDR3 size: 15 residues. This CDR3 is CAISEWRGLGDTQYF. The CDR3 DNA reads TGTGCCATCAGTGAGTGGCGGGGTCTTGGAGATACGCAGTATTTT.

This chain joins TRBV7-7 and TRBJ2-2; 11 nucleotides line up with TRBD2. V lost 5 bases to trimming and J lost 5 bases; unmatched junction nucleotides: 4. The germline CDR1 and CDR2 sequences are SSHAT and FNYEAQ (reference sequence). This CDR3 has 15 residues. CDR3 nucleotide sequence: TGTGCCAGCAGCCTTAGCGGGGGGGCAACCGGGGAGCTGTTTTTT. It specifies CASSLSGGATGELFF. The full variable domain, completed using reference TRBV7-7 and TRBJ2-2, is GAGVSQSPRYKVTKRGQDVTLRCDPISSHATLYWYQQALGQGPEFLTYFNYEAQPDKSGLPSDRFSAERPEGSISTLTIQRTEQRDSAMYRCASSLSGGATGELFFGEGSRLTVL.

A note on this clone: The same CDR3 can be traced to other DNA sequences in this sample. The chain employs TRBV4-1 and TRBJ2-5, with unresolved D. The CDR3 spans 13 residues. Deletions cut 4 bases from V and 1 base from J, with 7 bases between. Germline lookup yields CDR1 MGHRA and CDR2 YSYEKL. The DNA for the CDR3 is TGCGCCAGCAGCCGTCCGGGCCAAGAGACCCAGTACTTC. It codes for CASSRPGQETQYF.

This chain joins TRBV11-3 and TRBJ2-2; D perhaps matches TRBD1 (5 bases). CDR3 size: 15 residues. V lost 3 bases, J lost 5 bases, and 13 bases lay in between. In germline, CDR1 is SGHNT, CDR2 YENEEA. The CDR3 loop is CASSLPQGRTGELFF. CDR3 DNA sequence: TGTGCCAGCAGCTTGCCCCAGGGAAGGACCGGGGAGCTGTTTTTT. Using reference TRBV11-3 and TRBJ2-2 for the parts outside the CDR3, the full variable domain is EAGVVQSPRYKIIEKKQPVAFWCNPISGHNTLYWYLQNLGQGPELLIRYENEEAVDDSQLPKDRFSAERLKGVDSTLKIQPAELGDSAVYLCASSLPQGRTGELFFGEGSRLTVL.

The chain carries TRBV28 and TRBJ1-4; D ambiguous. This CDR3 contains 14 residues. Germline lookup yields CDR1 MDHEN and CDR2 SYDVKM. Trimming stripped 2 bases from V and 4 bases from J, with 8 bases between. For the CDR3, the DNA is TGTGCCAGCAGTTTACCGTATTATAATGAAAAACTGTTTTTT. Protein product: CASSLPYYNEKLFF.

The chain recombines TRBV4-2 with TRBJ1-1; TRBD1 might be the D (6 bases). The CDR3 is made up of 15 amino acids. Per germline, CDR1 LGHNA and CDR2 YNFKEQ. With 3 bases removed from V and 4 bases from J, the gap between germline ends came to 15 bases. CDR3 in amino acids: CASSHLGGGSTEAFF. In DNA form, the CDR3 reads TGTGCCAGCAGCCACCTTGGTGGGGGCAGCACTGAAGCTTTCTTT.

The chain carries TRBV13 and TRBJ1-5, with D possibly matching TRBD1 (6 bases). This CDR3 comprises 15 residues. Looked up from germline, CDR1 is PRHDT and CDR2 is FYEKMQ (reference sequence). The V end was cut by 5 bases, the J end by 4 bases, with 15 bases between. CDR3 region: CASSITGGTNQPQHF. CDR3 nucleotides: TGTGCCAGCAGCATAACCGGGGGGACAAATCAGCCCCAGCATTTT.

This clone was found once. V and J are TRBV19 and TRBJ2-3, with TRBD2 matching 7 bases. V dropped 3 bases and J dropped 2; count of bases not matched to a gene: 5. The CDR3 consists of 15 residues. Per germline, CDR1 LNHDA and CDR2 SQIVND (reference sequence). In nucleotides, the CDR3 is TGTGCCAGTAGTATCGTGCTAGCGGCCACAGATACGCAGTATTTT. The encoded protein is CASSIVLAATDTQYF.

This chain links TRBV5-6 with TRBJ2-7, with D possibly TRBD1 on 5 matching bases. V gave up 2 bases and J gave up 2 bases, with 8 bases separating them. Germline V CDR1 and CDR2: SGHDT, YYEEEE. CDR3 length: 13 residues. CDR3 nucleotides: TGTGCCAGCAGCTTCTTAGGGGCCTACGAGCAGTACTTC. Amino acids: CASSFLGAYEQYF.

V and J are TRBV4-1 and TRBJ1-4; a possible D gene is TRBD1 (5 bases). Trimming stripped 1 base from V and 4 bases from J, with 7 bases between. The CDR3 sequence is 14 residues long. Germline V gene data show CDR1 as MGHRA and CDR2 as YSYEKL. Written as DNA, the CDR3 is TGCGCCAGCAGCCAAGCAGGGTATAATGAAAAACTGTTTTTT. Translated, it gives CASSQAGYNEKLFF.

The chain is built from TRBV9 and TRBJ2-2; D call uncertain. Germline V lookup: CDR1 SGDLS, CDR2 YYNGEE. The length of the CDR3 is 15 residues. V lost 3 bases and J 4 bases, leaving 13 bases between the germline ends. CDR3 region: CASSEHQVGTGELFF. CDR3 DNA: TGTGCCAGCAGCGAACACCAGGTCGGCACCGGGGAGCTGTTTTTT.

This clone turned up a few times. The chain uses TRBV7-9 and TRBJ1-3; D gene unclear. The CDR3 has 14 residues. In germline, CDR1 is SEHNR, CDR2 FQNEAQ (reference sequence). The V end was cut by 5 bases, the J end by 0 bases, with 8 bases between. The CDR3 reads CASSRDGSGNTIYF. The CDR3 nucleotides read TGTGCCAGCAGCCGAGATGGCTCTGGAAACACCATATATTTT. The entire variable domain, with the rest obtained from reference TRBV7-9 and TRBJ1-3, is as follows: DTGVSQNPRHKITKRGQNVTFRCDPISEHNRLYWYRQTLGQGPEFLTYFQNEAQLEKSRLLSDRFSAERPKGSFSTLEIQRTEQGDSAMYLCASSRDGSGNTIYFGEGSWLTVV.

The chain carries TRBV3-1 (or the pseudogene TRBV3-2) and TRBJ2-1; 10 nucleotides match TRBD2. CDR1 LGHDT and CDR2 YNNKEL come from the germline V gene (reference sequence). The junction had 1 base not matched to a gene; V was cut back by 1 base and J by 4 bases. This CDR3 region has 15 residues. The CDR3 region has the DNA TGTGCCAGCAGCCAAGCACTAGCGGGGTACAATGAGCAGTTCTTC. Encoded protein: CASSQALAGYNEQFF.

The V and J genes are TRBV5-5 and TRBJ1-2; D not resolved. The CDR3 contains 13 residues. The V and J ends lost 4 bases and 7 bases respectively, with 14 bases between them. From germline, CDR1 is SGHKS and CDR2 YYEKEE (reference sequence). CDR3 in DNA: TGTGCCAGCAGCCTCGGTCCCGCAACTGGCTACACCTTC. It yields the protein CASSLGPATGYTF.